This T cell receptor (beta chain) was captured in a study of T cells in localized non-small cell lung cancer. CDR3 size: 17 residues. Clones were sequenced by immunoSEQ multiplex PCR, and TCRdb holds only the in-frame ones, with some missing. Of about 72,000 clones listed, approximately 84% are singletons. This clone was counted once. The material sequenced was peripheral blood, taken before any cancer treatment. The genes are TRBV21-1 and TRBJ2-7; the D call of TRBD2 is as the table states it, not checked on the DNA. TRBV21-1 is recorded as a pseudogene. The receptor was isolated from a female donor over 55 with stage I lung adenocarcinoma. CDR3 nucleotides: TGTGCCAGCTGGGGGGGACTAGCAACTCCTCGCTCCTACGAGCAGTACTTC. It is translated as CASWGGLATPRSYEQYF.